These 9 T cell receptor beta chains originate from one sample sequenced in a study of regulatory T cells in long-lasting Graves disease. Documented time point: newly diagnosed GD, antithyroid drugs for less than 3 months. Making the TCR library involved RNA that had been extracted from PBMCs. Through Arm-PCR of CDR3 regions and iRepertoire HTBI primers, TCR beta libraries were built. TCRdb itself ran the multiplex PCR reads through MiXCR, one entry per CDR3 protein. The sample includes a few hundred thousand distinct CDR3 sequences, around an eighth of them seen just once. The same sample was also used in a study of T cells in Graves' hyperthyroidism and ophthalmopathy.

Sequenced material: peripheral blood mononuclear cells (PBMCs), taken at new diagnosis, from a patient treated with antithyroid drugs. Receptors originate from a young man with Graves disease.

This clonotype was recorded at least ten times. The chain employs TRBV7-9 and TRBJ1-1, with 7 nucleotides matching TRBD1. V was pared by 7 bases and J by 4 bases, with 6 bases of the junction left unmatched. Germline V lookup: CDR1 SEHNR, CDR2 FQNEAQ (reference sequence). CDR3 length: 13 residues. The CDR3 nucleotides read TGTGCCAGCACTAAGACAGGGTCCACTGAAGCTTTCTTT. Amino acid sequence: CASTKTGSTEAFF.

This clonotype was counted ten times or more. The chain carries TRBV7-6 and TRBJ2-3; TRBD2 matches at 13 bases. The CDR3 has 16 amino acids. Germline assignment: CDR1 SGHVS and CDR2 FNYEAQ. V was clipped by 1 base and J by 6 bases; unmatched bases: 4. In nucleotides, the CDR3 is TGTGCCAGCAGCTTAGGGACTAGCGGGAGATCGGATACGCAGTATTTT. It specifies CASSLGTSGRSDTQYF.

This clonotype was counted between two and nine times. This chain connects TRBV24-1 to TRBJ2-7; D may be TRBD2 (6 bases). V lost 9 bases, J lost 6 bases, and 11 bases lay in between. The CDR3 loop spans 11 amino acids. Germline V gene data show CDR1 as KGHDR and CDR2 as SFDVKD. CDR3 sequence reads: CATSAGREQYF. DNA for the CDR3: TGTGCCACCTCGGCGGGGCGCGAGCAGTACTTC.

As for this clonotype: Since a much larger clone is just one base distant, this may be a read error. CDR3 amino acids: CASSLRPPYNEQYF. The CDR3 nucleotides are TGTGCCAGCAGTCTCAGACCCCCATACAATGAGCAGTACTTC. V and J are TRBV6-2 or TRBV6-3 and TRBJ2-4, with D uncertain. V lost 5 bases and J lost 13, with 21 bases in between. CDR3 size: 14 residues. The germline CDR1 and CDR2 sequences are MNHEY and SVGEGT.

This clonotype was found a few times. This chain connects TRBV7-3 to TRBJ2-5; 10 positions agree with TRBD1. Germline lookup yields CDR1 SGHTA and CDR2 FQGTGA. The CDR3 is made up of 14 amino acids. With V trimmed by 4 bases and J by 4 bases, 3 bases remained unmatched. CDR3 DNA sequence: TGTGCCAGCAGCTGGGACAGGGGCGCAGAGACCCAGTACTTC. This translates into CASSWDRGAETQYF.

This clonotype appeared many times. V and J are TRBV30 and TRBJ1-1, with D maybe TRBD1 (5 bases). Between the trimmed V and J ends, which lost 7 bases and 0 bases, there was a span of 12 bases. Germline CDR1 is GTSNPN and CDR2 is SVGIG (reference sequence). This CDR3 spans 13 amino acids. This chain's CDR3 is CASTALMNTEAFF. Here the CDR3 DNA reads TGTGCCTCGACAGCTCTCATGAACACTGAAGCTTTCTTT.

This clonotype has only a few counts. The rearrangement uses TRBV30 and TRBJ2-1; D tentatively reads TRBD1 or TRBD2 (5 bases each). Deletions cut 4 bases from V and 0 bases from J, with 16 bases between. CDR3 length equals 16 residues. Germline lookup yields CDR1 GTSNPN and CDR2 SVGIG (reference sequence). The CDR3 loop is CAWINRDASSYNEQFF. CDR3 bases: TGTGCCTGGATCAACCGGGACGCCAGCTCCTACAATGAGCAGTTCTTC.

This clonotype was recorded at least ten times. The genes are TRBV12-3 or TRBV12-4 and TRBJ2-5, with 15 bases fitting TRBD2. V was pared by 6 bases and J by 4 bases, with 6 bases of the junction left unmatched. CDR3 length: 16 residues. CDR3 protein: CASSRTSGRGGETQYF. The CDR3 DNA is TGTGCCAGCAGCCGGACTAGCGGGAGGGGGGGAGAGACCCAGTACTTC.

The J gene is TRBJ2-3, the V gene TRBV3-1; 8 bases match TRBD1. The J call may be wrong; the DNA end is better matched by TRBJ2-5. The CDR3 runs to 17 residues. Per germline, CDR1 LGHDT and CDR2 YNNKEL (reference sequence). The DNA of the CDR3 is TGTGCCAGCACCGCAATTCCAGGGGGCCTAGGGAATTCGGCCCAGTACTTC. Protein sequence: CASTAIPGGLGNSAQYF.